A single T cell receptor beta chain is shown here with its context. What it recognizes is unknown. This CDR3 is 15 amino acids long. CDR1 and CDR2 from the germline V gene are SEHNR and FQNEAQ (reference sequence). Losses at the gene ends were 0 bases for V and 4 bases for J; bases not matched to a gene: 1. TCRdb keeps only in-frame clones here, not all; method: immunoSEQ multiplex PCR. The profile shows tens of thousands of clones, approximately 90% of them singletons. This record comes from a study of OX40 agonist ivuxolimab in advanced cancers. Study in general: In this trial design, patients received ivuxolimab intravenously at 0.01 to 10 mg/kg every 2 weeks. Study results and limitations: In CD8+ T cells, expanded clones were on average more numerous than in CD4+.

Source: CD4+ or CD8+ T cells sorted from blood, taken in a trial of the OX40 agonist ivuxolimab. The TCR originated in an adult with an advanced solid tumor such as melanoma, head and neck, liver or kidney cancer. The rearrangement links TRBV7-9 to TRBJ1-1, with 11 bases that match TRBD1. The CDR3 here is CASSLAGQGGTEAFF. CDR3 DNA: TGTGCCAGCAGCTTAGCGGGACAGGGGGGCACTGAAGCTTTCTTT.